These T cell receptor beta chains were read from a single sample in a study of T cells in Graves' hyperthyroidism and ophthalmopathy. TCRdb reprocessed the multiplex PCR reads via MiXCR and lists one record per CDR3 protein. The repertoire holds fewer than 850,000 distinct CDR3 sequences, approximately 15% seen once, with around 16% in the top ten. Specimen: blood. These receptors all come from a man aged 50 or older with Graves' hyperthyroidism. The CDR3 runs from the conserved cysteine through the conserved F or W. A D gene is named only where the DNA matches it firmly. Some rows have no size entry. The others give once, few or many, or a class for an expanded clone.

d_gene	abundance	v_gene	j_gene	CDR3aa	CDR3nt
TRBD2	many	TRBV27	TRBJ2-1	CASSQTSGRVYEQFF	TGTGCCAGCAGTCAGACTAGCGGGAGGGTCTATGAGCAGTTCTTC
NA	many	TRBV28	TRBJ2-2	CASSLGTTNTGELFF	TGTGCCAGCAGTTTAGGGACCACTAACACCGGGGAGCTGTTTTTT
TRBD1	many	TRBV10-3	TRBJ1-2	CAISESKGQGHYGYTF	TGTGCCATCAGTGAGTCTAAGGGACAGGGTCACTATGGCTACACCTTC
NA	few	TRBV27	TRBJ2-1	CASSPSRALLNDEQFF	TGTGCCAGCAGCCCTTCCAGAGCCCTCTTGAACGATGAGCAGTTCTTC
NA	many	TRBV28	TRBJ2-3	CASSFNEGGGTDTQYF	TGTGCCAGCAGTTTTAATGAGGGGGGCGGCACAGATACGCAGTATTTT
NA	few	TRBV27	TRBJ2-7	CASSLDWSAYEQYF	TGTGCCAGCAGTCTGGACTGGAGCGCCTACGAGCAGTACTTC
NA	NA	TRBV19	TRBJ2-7	CASKSFDDEQYF	TGTGCCAGTAAAAGTTTCGACGACGAGCAGTACTTC
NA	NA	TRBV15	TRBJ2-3	CVTSRPTGLADTQYF	TGTGTCACCAGCAGGCCCACAGGGCTGGCAGATACGCAGTATTTT
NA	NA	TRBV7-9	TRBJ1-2	CASSPEDGGGYGYTF	TGTGCCAGCAGCCCCGAGGACGGGGGTGGCTATGGCTACACCTTC
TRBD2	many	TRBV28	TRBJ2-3	CASSFFGGASTDTQYF	TGTGCCAGCAGTTTCTTCGGGGGGGCCAGCACAGATACGCAGTATTTT
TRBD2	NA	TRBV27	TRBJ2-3	CASSRKITGTRGSTDTQYF	TGTGCCAGCAGTCGGAAAATTACCGGGACTAGAGGGAGCACAGATACGCAGTATTTT
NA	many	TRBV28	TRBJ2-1	CASSPPPSVRGVDNEQFF	TGTGCCAGCAGTCCCCCCCCCAGCGTAAGGGGCGTGGACAATGAGCAGTTCTTC
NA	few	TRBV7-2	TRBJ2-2	CASSPRDSLVLAVANTGELFF	TGTGCCAGCAGCCCCCGGGACAGTCTAGTACTAGCGGTCGCGAACACCGGGGAGCTGTTTTTT